Presented here are 29 T cell receptor beta chains from one specimen sequenced in a study of chemoradiotherapy in HPV16-positive cancers. This table comes from immunoSEQ multiplex PCR, and its TCRdb copy is limited to in-frame clones, with some not included. This repertoire shows fewer than 15,000 clones, around 72% found once; its top ten account for more than 7.5%. Sampling took place from a patient who underwent chemoradiotherapy. The receptors come from a human donor with HPV-associated anogenital cancer.

V is TRBV4-1 and J is TRBJ2-3; D gene uncertain. The CDR3 totals 15 residues. Germline-derived CDR1 and CDR2 are MGHRA and YSYEKL. Trimming pared 1 base from V and 0 bases from J, leaving 8 bases between. The CDR3 nucleotides are TGCGCCAGCAGCCAAGCTGCGACTAGCACAGATACGCAGTATTTT. It is translated as CASSQAATSTDTQYF.

The chain links TRBV28 to TRBJ1-1; 10 bases agree with TRBD1. The CDR3 is 13 amino acids. CDR1 is MDHEN, CDR2 SYDVKM, per germline. Trimming cost V 6 bases and J 3 bases; bases outside gene matches: 1. The CDR3 DNA sequence: TGTGCCAGCAGGACAGGGGGCGACACTGAAGCTTTCTTT. Its translation: CASRTGGDTEAFF.

The chain recombines TRBV5-1 with TRBJ1-1; tentative D call: TRBD1 (6 bases). There are 15 residues in the CDR3. The germline V and J ends were trimmed by 0 bases and 1 base, with 10 bases remaining between them. Germline lookup yields CDR1 SGHRS and CDR2 YFSETQ. The CDR3 DNA sequence: TGCGCCAGCAGCTTGGTGGCAGGGGCGAACACTGAAGCTTTCTTT. Translated, it gives CASSLVAGANTEAFF.

The gene calls are TRBV27 and TRBJ2-1, with 9 bases that match TRBD2. The V and J ends lost 5 bases and 8 bases, in that order; junction bases with no gene match: 10. Germline V gives CDR1 MNHEY, CDR2 SMNVEV (reference sequence). The CDR3 sequence is 15 residues long. CDR3 residues: CASSHKRLAAYEQFF. The CDR3 nucleotides are TGTGCCAGCAGTCATAAGAGACTAGCGGCTTATGAGCAGTTCTTC.

This clone was picked up one time. This sequence joins TRBV10-1 and TRBJ2-7; 10 nucleotides align to TRBD2. This CDR3 has 14 residues. V lost 2 bases and J lost 6; bases outside the gene matches: 4. Germline assignment: CDR1 WNHNN and CDR2 SYGVQD (reference sequence). CDR3 nucleotide sequence: TGCGCCAGCAGTGAGGGACTAGCGGCCCCCGAGCAGTACTTC. This codes for CASSEGLAAPEQYF.

This clone was picked up a small number of times. The J gene is TRBJ1-2, the V gene TRBV7-9; D perhaps matches TRBD1 (5 bases). The CDR3 spans 15 residues. From germline, CDR1 is SEHNR and CDR2 FQNEAQ (reference sequence). V was shortened by 3 bases and J by 3 bases, with 14 bases between the two germline ends. In DNA, the CDR3 is TGTGCCAGCAGCTTTCTGGGACGGATCGACTATGGCTACACCTTC. Translating it yields CASSFLGRIDYGYTF.

This chain links TRBV18 with TRBJ1-1, with unresolved D. Trimming left V 5 bases short and J 0 bases short, with 4 bases between. Germline loops: CDR1 KGHSH, CDR2 LQKENI. The length of the CDR3 is 12 residues. The CDR3 DNA reads as TGTGCCAGCTCAACAGTGAACACTGAAGCTTTCTTT. Translating gives CASSTVNTEAFF.

CDR3 sequence: CASSSDRDQETQYF. For the CDR3, the DNA is TGTGCCAGCAGCTCAGACAGGGATCAAGAGACCCAGTACTTC. The chain carries TRBV5-4 and TRBJ2-5, with TRBD1 matching over 7 bases. Germline V CDR1 and CDR2: SGHNT, YYREEE (reference sequence). Germline trimming cut 3 bases from V and 2 bases from J; bases unmatched to any gene: 4. CDR3 size: 14 residues.

This chain links TRBV6-1 with TRBJ2-7; 8 bases agree with TRBD2. The V and J ends lost 1 base and 1 base, in that order; junction bases with no gene match: 3. The CDR3 consists of 15 residues. Germline CDR1 reads MNHNS; CDR2 reads SASEGT. The CDR3 sequence: CASSEEVAGSYEQYF. For the CDR3, the DNA is TGTGCCAGCAGTGAAGAAGTAGCGGGGTCCTACGAGCAGTACTTC.

The gene calls are TRBV30 and TRBJ1-2; D gene unclear. Germline CDR1 is GTSNPN and CDR2 is SVGIG (reference sequence). V lost 2 bases to trimming and J lost 5 bases, with 15 bases between them. The CDR3 consists of 14 residues. CDR3 DNA: TGTGCCTGGAGTCTTCCCGGACGGAATTATGGCTACACCTTC. Translated: CAWSLPGRNYGYTF.

This rearrangement joins TRBV20-1 to TRBJ2-7; maybe TRBD1 (5 bases). V was cut by 5 bases and J by 7 bases, with 12 bases left in between. This CDR3 region has 11 residues. Germline CDR1 reads DFQATT; CDR2 reads SNEGSKA (reference sequence). The DNA of the CDR3 is TGCAGTGCTGAGCAGGGTAAAGAGCAGTACTTC. Amino acid sequence: CSAEQGKEQYF.

V gene TRBV5-8 combines with J gene TRBJ2-1, with 10 bases identical to TRBD1. CDR1 and CDR2 from the germline V gene are SGHTS and YDEGEE. The CDR3 contains 14 residues. The V and J ends lost 3 bases and 5 bases, in that order; junction bases with no gene match: 2. The CDR3 sequence is CASSSGTGDNEQFF. The CDR3 DNA follows: TGTGCCAGCAGCTCCGGGACAGGGGACAATGAGCAGTTCTTC.

V usage is TRBV5-1 and J usage is TRBJ1-5; D is unresolved. V dropped 0 bases and J dropped 6 bases, with 7 bases sitting between them. Looked up from germline, CDR1 is SGHRS and CDR2 is YFSETQ. There are 13 residues in the CDR3. This chain's CDR3 is CASSLGIGQPQHF. In DNA, the CDR3 is TGCGCCAGCAGCTTGGGAATCGGTCAGCCCCAGCATTTT.

The chain couples TRBV18 to TRBJ2-7; the D is unclear. The CDR3 extends over 14 amino acids. The V gene lost 3 bases and the J gene lost 3 bases, with 12 bases spanning the gap. From germline, CDR1 is KGHSH and CDR2 LQKENI. The CDR3 sequence: CASSPSHNNYEQYF. CDR3 nucleotide sequence: TGTGCCAGCTCACCTAGTCACAACAACTACGAGCAGTACTTC.

The genes are TRBV10-1 and TRBJ1-3, with D maybe TRBD1 (6 bases). CDR3 length: 16 residues. Deletions cut 2 bases from V and 0 bases from J, with 11 bases between. Germline lookup yields CDR1 WNHNN and CDR2 SYGVQD (reference sequence). DNA of the CDR3: TGCGCCAGCAGTGAGCACCGGGACAACTCTGGAAACACCATATATTTT. This sequence encodes CASSEHRDNSGNTIYF.

The chain employs TRBV7-9 and TRBJ2-1; 7 nucleotides align to TRBD2. Germline V CDR1 and CDR2: SEHNR, FQNEAQ (reference sequence). The CDR3 spans 17 residues. Trimming cost V 0 bases and J 1 base; bases outside gene matches: 6. The chain's CDR3 is CASSLAPFGRSYNEQFF. Written as DNA, the CDR3 is TGTGCCAGCAGCTTAGCCCCTTTCGGGAGGTCCTACAATGAGCAGTTCTTC.

The chain recombines TRBV28 with TRBJ1-5, with D possibly matching TRBD1 (5 bases). V lost 3 bases to trimming and J lost 5 bases, with 14 bases between them. This CDR3 contains 15 residues. Germline loops: CDR1 MDHEN, CDR2 SYDVKM. The CDR3 reads CASSFAGKLDQPQHF. For the CDR3, the DNA is TGTGCCAGCAGTTTTGCAGGGAAACTTGATCAGCCCCAGCATTTT.

The chain carries TRBV19 and TRBJ1-5; 7 bases align to TRBD1. CDR1 is LNHDA, CDR2 SQIVND, per germline (reference sequence). The CDR3 length is 15 residues. Trimming at V came to 6 bases and at J to 7 bases, leaving 12 bases not matched to a gene. The CDR3 region is CASRLDRDPGQPQHF. The CDR3 DNA reads as TGTGCCAGTAGGCTTGACAGGGACCCGGGGCAGCCCCAGCATTTT.

V is TRBV7-2 and J is TRBJ2-3; no firm D call. V dropped 4 bases and J dropped 3 bases, with 14 bases sitting between them. CDR3 length: 15 amino acids. Germline values: CDR1 SGHTA, CDR2 FQGNSA. DNA for the CDR3: TGTGCCAGCAGCTCCCACCCCCTTTGGACAGATACGCAGTATTTT. Its translation: CASSSHPLWTDTQYF.

The sample holds a few counts of this clone. This chain uses TRBV5-6 with TRBJ2-7, with TRBD1 matching over 8 bases. Trimming took 3 bases from V and 2 from J; bases not matched to a gene: 7. The germline CDR1 and CDR2 sequences are SGHDT and YYEEEE. CDR3 length: 15 residues. CDR3 sequence: CASSSTGQGTYEQYF. The CDR3 DNA is TGTGCCAGCAGCTCCACAGGACAGGGTACCTACGAGCAGTACTTC.

The genes are TRBV5-8 and TRBJ1-2, with TRBD1 matching 9 bases. Trimming at V came to 6 bases and at J to 2 bases, leaving 5 bases not matched to a gene. The V gene's germline CDR1 is SGHTS and CDR2 YDEGEE. The CDR3 covers 14 residues. The CDR3 DNA is TGTGCCAGCAACCCCGGGACAGGGAACTATGGCTACACCTTC. Its translation: CASNPGTGNYGYTF.

V usage is TRBV29-1 and J usage is TRBJ2-1; D might be TRBD2 (6 bases). The ends were cut back, 5 bases at V and 5 bases at J, with 13 bases in the middle. The germline gives CDR1 SQVTM, CDR2 ANQGSEA. The CDR3 sequence is 13 residues long. The CDR3 region is CSVSMVADNEQFF. For the CDR3, the DNA is TGCAGCGTTTCCATGGTAGCGGACAATGAGCAGTTCTTC.

This clone came up a few times. The chain joins TRBV15 to TRBJ2-1; TRBD1 matches 7 bases. The CDR3 contains 14 residues. Germline CDR1 reads LNHNV; CDR2 reads YYDKDF (reference sequence). The V segment lost 3 bases and the J segment 7 bases; nucleotides outside the gene matches: 6. CDR3 bases: TGTGCCACCAGCAGCGCCAGGGGGAGAAATGAGCAGTTCTTC. It codes for CATSSARGRNEQFF.

This clone was found once. The V and J genes are TRBV6-1 and TRBJ1-5; D is unresolved. Trimming took 7 bases from V and 0 from J, leaving 13 bases between them. This CDR3 spans 15 amino acids. Germline CDR1 and CDR2: MNHNS and SASEGT. The CDR3 here is CASKSARDSNQPQHF. In nucleotides, the CDR3 is TGTGCCAGCAAATCGGCGCGAGATAGCAATCAGCCCCAGCATTTT.

The V and J genes are TRBV4-3 and TRBJ1-2; D may be TRBD1 (5 bases). This CDR3 has 14 residues. The germline V gene has CDR1 LGHNA and CDR2 YSLEER. Deletions cut 0 bases from V and 4 bases from J, with 9 bases between. The CDR3 loop is CASSQDSGGYGYTF. CDR3 sequence (DNA): TGCGCCAGCAGCCAAGATTCGGGGGGCTATGGCTACACCTTC.

The chain couples TRBV25-1 to TRBJ2-3, with 8 bases matching TRBD1. Germline V lookup: CDR1 MGHDK, CDR2 SYGVNS. Losses at the gene ends were 2 bases for V and 6 bases for J; bases not matched to a gene: 10. The CDR3 totals 16 residues. The CDR3 reads CASSERRTGSEDTQYF. DNA of the CDR3: TGTGCCAGCAGTGAAAGGCGGACAGGGTCAGAGGATACGCAGTATTTT.

CDR3: CSVGGASRGRQETQYF. The CDR3 DNA reads as TGCAGCGTCGGGGGAGCATCCCGCGGCAGACAAGAGACCCAGTACTTC. The chain uses TRBV29-1 and TRBJ2-5, with TRBD2 as a possible D gene (6 bases). The CDR3 has 16 residues. The V gene's germline CDR1 is SQVTM and CDR2 ANQGSEA. The V end was cut by 6 bases, the J end by 2 bases, with 22 bases between. The whole variable domain, filled in from reference TRBV29-1 and TRBJ2-5, reads SAVISQKPSRDICQRGTSLTIQCQVDSQVTMMFWYRQQPGQSLTLIATANQGSEATYESGFVIDKFPISRPNLTFSTLTVSNMSPEDSSIYLCSVGGASRGRQETQYFGPGTRLLVL.

This rearrangement joins TRBV28 to TRBJ1-4; maybe TRBD1 (6 bases). CDR1 is MDHEN and CDR2 is SYDVKM in the germline V gene. The CDR3 runs to 16 residues. V was trimmed by 5 bases and J by 7 bases, leaving 20 bases between them. This CDR3 reads CASSTPKAGAGEKLFF. The CDR3 nucleotides are TGTGCCAGCAGTACCCCCAAAGCAGGGGCCGGTGAAAAACTGTTTTTT.

The chain couples TRBV30 to TRBJ2-5, with D perhaps TRBD2 (5 bases). There are 12 residues in the CDR3. From germline, CDR1 is GTSNPN and CDR2 SVGIG (reference sequence). The V end lost 1 base, the J end lost 4 bases, and 7 bases lay between the germline ends. The CDR3 nucleotides read TGTGCCTGGAGTGGGGAGTTAGAGACCCAGTACTTC. Translating it yields CAWSGELETQYF. Based on the CDR3 plus reference TRBV30 and TRBJ2-5, the full variable domain is SQTIHQWPATLVQPVGSPLSLECTVEGTSNPNLYWYRQAAGRGLQLLFYSVGIGQISSEVPQNLSASRPQDRQFILSSKKLLLSDSGFYLCAWSGELETQYFGPGTRLLVL.